The clone carrying this T cell receptor (beta chain) was detected a few times. Its matching antigen is unknown. This specimen comes from a study of T cell repertoires in cytomegalovirus infection. Findings and limits, study-wide: Dominant in the ex vivo response were TCR beta clonotypes restricted by HLA-C and specific for CMV. Public TCR beta family frequency separated CMV-and-HLA carriers, including in an independent cohort.

Germline V gene lookup returns CDR1 SGHAT and CDR2 FQDESV (reference sequence). The CDR3 has 15 residues. With 8 bases clipped from V and 10 bases from J, the junction kept 10 bases outside the gene matches. Each CDR3 protein is one row after TCRdb ran MiXCR on the reads. The table lists about 240,000 distinct CDR3 sequences, 10% to 15% of them singletons. The chain carries TRBV11-1 and TRBJ2-1; 14 nucleotides align to TRBD2. The sequenced sample consisted of PBMCs. The sequence was obtained from a human donor in good health (CMV status not recorded). Some clones in this sample may be carry-over from other donors' samples. The CDR3 is CASYKTSGGAREQFF. In nucleotides, the CDR3 is TGTGCCAGCTATAAGACTAGCGGGGGGGCTCGGGAGCAGTTCTTC.